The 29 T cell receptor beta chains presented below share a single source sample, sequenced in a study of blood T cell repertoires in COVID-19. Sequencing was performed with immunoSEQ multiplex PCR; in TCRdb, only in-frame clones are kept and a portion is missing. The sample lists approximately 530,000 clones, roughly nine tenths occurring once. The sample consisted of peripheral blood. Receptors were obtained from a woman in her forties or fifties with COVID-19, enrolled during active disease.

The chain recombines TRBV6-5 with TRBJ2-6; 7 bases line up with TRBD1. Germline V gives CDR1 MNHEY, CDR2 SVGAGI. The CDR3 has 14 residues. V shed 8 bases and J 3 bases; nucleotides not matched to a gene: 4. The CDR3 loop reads CASGDRDGANVLTF. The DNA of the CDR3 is TGTGCCAGCGGCGACAGGGATGGGGCCAACGTCCTGACTTTC.

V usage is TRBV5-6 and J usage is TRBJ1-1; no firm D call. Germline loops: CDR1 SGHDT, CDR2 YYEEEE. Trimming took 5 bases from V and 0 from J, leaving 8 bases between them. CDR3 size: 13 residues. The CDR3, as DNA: TGTGCCAGCAGGATCGGAGTGAACACTGAAGCTTTCTTT. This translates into CASRIGVNTEAFF.

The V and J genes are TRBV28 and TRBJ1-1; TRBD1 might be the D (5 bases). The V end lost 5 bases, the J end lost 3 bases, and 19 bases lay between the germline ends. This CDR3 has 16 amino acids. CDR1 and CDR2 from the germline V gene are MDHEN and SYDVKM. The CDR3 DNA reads TGTGCCAGCAGTCGTCTCAGGGCGCTCTACGACACTGAAGCTTTCTTT. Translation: CASSRLRALYDTEAFF.

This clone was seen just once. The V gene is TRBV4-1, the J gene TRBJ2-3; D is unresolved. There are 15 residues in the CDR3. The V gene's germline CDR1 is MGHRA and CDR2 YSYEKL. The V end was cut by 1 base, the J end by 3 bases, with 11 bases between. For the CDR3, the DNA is TGCGCCAGCAGCCAAGCGCCGCGATGGACAGATACGCAGTATTTT. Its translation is CASSQAPRWTDTQYF.

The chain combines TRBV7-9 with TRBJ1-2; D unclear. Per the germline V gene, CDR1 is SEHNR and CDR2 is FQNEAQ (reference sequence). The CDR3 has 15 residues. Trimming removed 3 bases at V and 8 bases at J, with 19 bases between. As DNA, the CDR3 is TGTGCCAGCAGCTTGAACGCTAGAAGCCCTTGGGGCTACACCTTC. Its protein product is CASSLNARSPWGYTF.

The DNA for the CDR3 is TGTGCCAGCCTCTCGGAGAATGAGCAGTTCTTC. It encodes CASLSENEQFF. The chain joins TRBV28 to TRBJ2-1; D is undetermined. Trimming removed 8 bases at V and 7 bases at J, with 9 bases between. Germline V CDR1 and CDR2: MDHEN, SYDVKM. The CDR3 is made up of 11 amino acids. Based on the CDR3 plus reference TRBV28 and TRBJ2-1, the full variable domain is DVKVTQSSRYLVKRTGEKVFLECVQDMDHENMFWYRQDPGLGLRLIYFSYDVKMKEKGDIPEGYSVSREKKERFSLILESASTNQTSMYLCASLSENEQFFGPGTRLTVL.

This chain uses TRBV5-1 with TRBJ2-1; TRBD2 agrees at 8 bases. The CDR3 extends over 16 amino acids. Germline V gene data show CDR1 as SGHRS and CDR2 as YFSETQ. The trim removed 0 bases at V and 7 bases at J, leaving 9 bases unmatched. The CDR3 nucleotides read TGCGCCAGCAGCTTGGCTGGAGCGGGGGCCGCGAATGAGCAGTTCTTC. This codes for CASSLAGAGAANEQFF.

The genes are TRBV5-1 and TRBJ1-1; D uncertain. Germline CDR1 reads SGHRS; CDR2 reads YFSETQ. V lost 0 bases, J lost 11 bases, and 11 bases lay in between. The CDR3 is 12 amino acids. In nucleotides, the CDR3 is TGCGCCAGCAGCTTGGGTGGGTCCGGGGCTTTCTTT. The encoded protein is CASSLGGSGAFF.

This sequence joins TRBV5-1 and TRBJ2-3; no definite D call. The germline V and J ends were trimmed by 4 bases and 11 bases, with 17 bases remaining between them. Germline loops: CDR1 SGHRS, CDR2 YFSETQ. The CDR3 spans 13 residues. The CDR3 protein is CASSLESGSGQYF. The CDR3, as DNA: TGCGCCAGCAGCCTGGAGTCGGGTTCCGGGCAGTATTTT.

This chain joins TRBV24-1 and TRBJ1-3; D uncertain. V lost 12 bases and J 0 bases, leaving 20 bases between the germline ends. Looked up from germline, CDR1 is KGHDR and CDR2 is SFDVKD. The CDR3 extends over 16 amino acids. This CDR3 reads CAVGGATVSSGNTIYF. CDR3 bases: TGTGCCGTCGGCGGAGCCACCGTGAGCTCTGGAAACACCATATATTTT.

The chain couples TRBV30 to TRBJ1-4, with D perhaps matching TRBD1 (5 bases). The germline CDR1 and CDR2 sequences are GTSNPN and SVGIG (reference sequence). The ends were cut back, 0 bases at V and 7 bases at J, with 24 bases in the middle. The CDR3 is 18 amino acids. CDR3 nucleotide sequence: TGTGCCTGGAGTGTACCGAGGCCTGCGACAGACGCGAGTGAAAAACTGTTTTTT. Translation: CAWSVPRPATDASEKLFF. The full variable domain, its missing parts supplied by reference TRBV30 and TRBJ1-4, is SQTIHQWPATLVQPVGSPLSLECTVEGTSNPNLYWYRQAAGRGLQLLFYSVGIGQISSEVPQNLSASRPQDRQFILSSKKLLLSDSGFYLCAWSVPRPATDASEKLFFGSGTQLSVL.

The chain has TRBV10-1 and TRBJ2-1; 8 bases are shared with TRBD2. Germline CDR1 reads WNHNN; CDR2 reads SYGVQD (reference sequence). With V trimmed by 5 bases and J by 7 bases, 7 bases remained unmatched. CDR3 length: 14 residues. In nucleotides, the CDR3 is TGCGCCAGCAGTCGGGGGGGCGCAATAAATGAGCAGTTCTTC. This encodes CASSRGGAINEQFF.

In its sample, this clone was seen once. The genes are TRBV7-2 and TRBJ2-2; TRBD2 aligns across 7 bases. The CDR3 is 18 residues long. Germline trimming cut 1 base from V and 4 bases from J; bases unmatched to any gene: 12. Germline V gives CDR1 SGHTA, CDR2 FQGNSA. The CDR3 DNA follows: TGTGCCAGCAGCTTAGTGGTGGCGGGGAGGGGTTCCACCGGGGAGCTGTTTTTT. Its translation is CASSLVVAGRGSTGELFF.

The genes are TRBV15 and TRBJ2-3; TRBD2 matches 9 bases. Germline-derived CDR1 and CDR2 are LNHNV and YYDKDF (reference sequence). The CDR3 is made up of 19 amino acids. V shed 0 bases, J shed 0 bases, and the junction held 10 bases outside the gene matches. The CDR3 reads CATSRDGGGDIMSTDTQYF. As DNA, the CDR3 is TGTGCCACCAGCAGAGATGGCGGGGGGGACATAATGAGCACAGATACGCAGTATTTT.

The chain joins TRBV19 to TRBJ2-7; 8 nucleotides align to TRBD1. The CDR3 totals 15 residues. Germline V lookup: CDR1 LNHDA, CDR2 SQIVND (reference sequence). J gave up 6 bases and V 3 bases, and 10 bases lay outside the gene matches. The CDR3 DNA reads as TGTGCCAGTAGTATCAGAGGACAGGGTTACCGCGAGCAGTACTTC. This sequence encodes CASSIRGQGYREQYF.

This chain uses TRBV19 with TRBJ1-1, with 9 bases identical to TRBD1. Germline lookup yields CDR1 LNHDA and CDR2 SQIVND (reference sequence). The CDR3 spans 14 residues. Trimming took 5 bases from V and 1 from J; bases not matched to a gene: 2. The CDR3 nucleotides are TGTGCCAGTAGTTCGGGACAGGGGAACACTGAAGCTTTCTTT. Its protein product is CASSSGQGNTEAFF.

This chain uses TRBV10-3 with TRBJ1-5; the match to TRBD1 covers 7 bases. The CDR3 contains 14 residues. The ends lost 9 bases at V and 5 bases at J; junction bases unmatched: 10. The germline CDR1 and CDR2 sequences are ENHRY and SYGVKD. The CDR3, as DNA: TGTGCCATTACGGACAGGCCTGGGGATCAGCCCCAGCATTTT. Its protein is CAITDRPGDQPQHF.

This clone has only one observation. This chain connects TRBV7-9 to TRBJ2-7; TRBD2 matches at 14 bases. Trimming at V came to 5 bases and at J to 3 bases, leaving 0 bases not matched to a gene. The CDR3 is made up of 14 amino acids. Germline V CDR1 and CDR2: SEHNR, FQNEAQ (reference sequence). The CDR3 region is CASSGLAGGYEQYF. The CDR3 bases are TGTGCCAGCAGCGGACTAGCGGGGGGCTACGAGCAGTACTTC.

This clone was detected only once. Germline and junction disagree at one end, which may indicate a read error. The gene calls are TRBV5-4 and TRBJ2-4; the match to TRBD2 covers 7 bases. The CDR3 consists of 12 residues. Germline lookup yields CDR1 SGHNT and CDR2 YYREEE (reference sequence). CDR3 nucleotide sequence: TGTGCCAGCAGCTTCAGCGGGGAAGGCTGGGACTTC. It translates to CASSFSGEGWDF.

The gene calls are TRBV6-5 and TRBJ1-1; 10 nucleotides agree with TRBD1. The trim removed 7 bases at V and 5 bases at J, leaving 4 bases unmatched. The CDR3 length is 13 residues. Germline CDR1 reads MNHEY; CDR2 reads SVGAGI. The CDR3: CASTRTGGTEAFF. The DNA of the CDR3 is TGTGCCAGCACTCGGACAGGGGGAACTGAAGCTTTCTTT.

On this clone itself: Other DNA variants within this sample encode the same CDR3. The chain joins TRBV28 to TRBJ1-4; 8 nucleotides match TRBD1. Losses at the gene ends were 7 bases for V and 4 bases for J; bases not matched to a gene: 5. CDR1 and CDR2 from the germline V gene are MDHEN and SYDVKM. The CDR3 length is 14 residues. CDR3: CASTLTGVNEKLFF. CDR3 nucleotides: TGTGCCAGCACCCTGACAGGGGTTAATGAAAAACTGTTTTTT.

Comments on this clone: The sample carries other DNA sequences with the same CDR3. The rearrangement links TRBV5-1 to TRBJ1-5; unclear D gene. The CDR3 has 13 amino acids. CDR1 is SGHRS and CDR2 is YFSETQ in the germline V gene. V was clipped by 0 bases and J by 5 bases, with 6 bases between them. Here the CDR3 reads CASSLASDQPQHF. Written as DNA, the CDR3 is TGCGCCAGCAGCTTGGCCTCCGATCAGCCCCAGCATTTT.

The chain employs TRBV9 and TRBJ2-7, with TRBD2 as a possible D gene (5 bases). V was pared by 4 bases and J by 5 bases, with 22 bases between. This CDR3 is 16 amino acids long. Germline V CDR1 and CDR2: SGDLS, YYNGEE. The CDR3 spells CASSPTSTGRIDEQYF. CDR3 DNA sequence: TGTGCCAGCAGCCCTACTTCGACGGGAAGAATTGACGAGCAGTACTTC.

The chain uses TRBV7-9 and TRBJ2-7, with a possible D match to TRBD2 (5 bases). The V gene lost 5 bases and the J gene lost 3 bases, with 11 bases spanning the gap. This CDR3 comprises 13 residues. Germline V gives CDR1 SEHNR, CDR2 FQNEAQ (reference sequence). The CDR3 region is CASSRGSHYEQYF. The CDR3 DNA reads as TGTGCCAGCAGCCGCGGGTCCCACTACGAGCAGTACTTC.

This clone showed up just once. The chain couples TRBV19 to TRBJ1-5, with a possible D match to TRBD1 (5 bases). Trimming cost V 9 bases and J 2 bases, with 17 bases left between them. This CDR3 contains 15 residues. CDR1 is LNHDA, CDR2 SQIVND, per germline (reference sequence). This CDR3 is CASGGSGRGNQPQHF. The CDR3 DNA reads TGTGCCAGCGGGGGGTCGGGACGGGGCAATCAGCCCCAGCATTTT.

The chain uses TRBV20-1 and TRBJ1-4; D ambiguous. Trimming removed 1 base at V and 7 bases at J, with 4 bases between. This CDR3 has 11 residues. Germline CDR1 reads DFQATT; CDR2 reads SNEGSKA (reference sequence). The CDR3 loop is CSARGSEKLFF. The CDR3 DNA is TGCAGTGCTAGAGGTAGTGAAAAACTGTTTTTT.

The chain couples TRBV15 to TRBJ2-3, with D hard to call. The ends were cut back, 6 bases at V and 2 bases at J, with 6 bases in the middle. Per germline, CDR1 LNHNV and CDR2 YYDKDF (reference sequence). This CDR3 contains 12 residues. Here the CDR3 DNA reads TGTGCCACCAGTCCCTCCACAGATACGCAGTATTTT. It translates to CATSPSTDTQYF.

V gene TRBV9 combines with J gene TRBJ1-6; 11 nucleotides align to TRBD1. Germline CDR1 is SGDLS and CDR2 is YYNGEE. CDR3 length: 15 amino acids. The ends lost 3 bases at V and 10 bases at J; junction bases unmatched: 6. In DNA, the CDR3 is TGTGCCAGCAGCGACAGCCGGGACAGGGGGTCACCCCTCCACTTT. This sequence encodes CASSDSRDRGSPLHF.

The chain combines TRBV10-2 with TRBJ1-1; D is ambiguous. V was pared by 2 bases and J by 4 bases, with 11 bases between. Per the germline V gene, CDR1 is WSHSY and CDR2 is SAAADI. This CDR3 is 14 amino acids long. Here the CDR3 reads CASSEGEFGTEAFF. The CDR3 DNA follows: TGCGCCAGCAGTGAGGGTGAGTTTGGCACTGAAGCTTTCTTT.